Listed below are T cell receptor beta chains from one sample, sequenced in a study of T cell changes during pregnancy in multiple sclerosis. Measured with immunoSEQ multiplex PCR; TCRdb has only the in-frame clones, and not every one. Among tens of thousands of clones listed, 93% were seen once. Sample: CD8+ T cells from peripheral blood mononuclear cells, taken in the third trimester of pregnancy. These receptors were collected from a female donor with multiple sclerosis, enrolled in a pregnancy study. The CDR3 runs from the conserved cysteine through the conserved F or W. The D gene is left open where the match is weak. Expanded clones get a size class; other rows say once, few or many, or leave the size out.

j_call,v_call,d_call,clone_size,cdr3_nt,cdr3_aa
TRBJ2-1,TRBV11-2,.,.,TGTGCCAGCAGCTTAGGAGGGCCCGGAGGCTTCTTC,CASSLGGPGGFF
TRBJ2-3,TRBV7-8,.,.,TGTGCCAGCAGAGACCTTAGCGGAAGCACAGATACGCAGTATTTT,CASRDLSGSTDTQYF
TRBJ2-2,TRBV27,TRBD1,once,TGTGCCAGCAGTATTGCCGCAGGGGGCTTATCGAACACCGGGGAGCTGTTTTTT,CASSIAAGGLSNTGELFF
TRBJ1-2,TRBV9,.,.,TGTGCCAGCAGCGTAGTCCCAACTTTGGGGGGGAACTATGGCTACACCTTC,CASSVVPTLGGNYGYTF
TRBJ2-3,TRBV5-8,TRBD1,.,TGTGCCAGCAGCTTACAGGGGTTTTCTAGCACAGATACGCAGTATTTT,CASSLQGFSSTDTQYF
TRBJ2-7,TRBV19,TRBD2,.,TGTGCCACCTCTAGCGGGATTTCCTACGAGCAGTACTTC,CATSSGISYEQYF
TRBJ1-1,TRBV7-8,.,.,TGTGCCAGCAGCTTGTCCGGTGAAGCTTTCTTT,CASSLSGEAFF
TRBJ2-7,TRBV13,TRBD2,.,TGTGCCAGCAGCTTAGAGTCCAGCGGGGTATACGAGCAGTACTTC,CASSLESSGVYEQYF
TRBJ2-6,TRBV15,.,.,TGTGCCACCAGCAGAGATGGGGCGGTGGGCTCTGGGGCCAACGTCCTGACTTTC,CATSRDGAVGSGANVLTF
TRBJ2-7,TRBV4-3,TRBD1,.,TGCGCCAGCAGCCAAGAAACAGGGGGCAGGAGGAACGAGCAGTACTTC,CASSQETGGRRNEQYF
TRBJ1-1,TRBV6-6,.,.,TGTGCCAGCAGTCAGGGGAACACTGAAGCTTTCTTT,CASSQGNTEAFF
TRBJ1-1,TRBV5-1,.,few,TGCGCCAGCAGCCTGCGACAGGACCTGGGTACTGAAGCTTTCTTT,CASSLRQDLGTEAFF
TRBJ1-1,TRBV5-1,TRBD1,.,TGCGCCAGCAGACGACGGGACAGGGCCACTGAAGCTTTCTTT,CASRRRDRATEAFF
TRBJ2-7,TRBV27,TRBD1,once,TGTGCCAGCTCCTCCGGGACAGGGGTCGAGCAGTACTTC,CASSSGTGVEQYF
TRBJ2-7,TRBV6-1,TRBD2,.,TGTGCCAGCAGTGTCCAAGCGGGAAAGGGGTTTTACGAGCAGTACTTC,CASSVQAGKGFYEQYF
TRBJ2-7,TRBV11-2,.,once,TGTGCCAGCAGCTTAGTCGGGTTCTACGAGCAGTACTTC,CASSLVGFYEQYF